Following are 2 T cell receptor beta chains from one sample sequenced in a study of type 1 regulatory T cells. TCRdb redid the calling of the reads with MiXCR, one entry per CDR3 protein. The profile shows 75,000 to 100,000 distinct CDR3 sequences, roughly a third of them singletons. The sample consisted of CD4+ T cells, either the whole sample or a sorted fraction (not recorded which). The receptor source for this set is a human donor in good health.

The V and J genes are TRBV28 and TRBJ2-7, with 7 bases lining up with TRBD2. The CDR3 has 13 residues. CDR1 is MDHEN and CDR2 is SYDVKM in the germline V gene. The V gene end was trimmed by 1 base and the J gene end by 3 bases; junction bases not matched to a gene: 0. CDR3 in amino acids: CASSLSGGYEQYF. The CDR3 DNA reads TGTGCCAGCAGTTTATCGGGGGGCTACGAGCAGTACTTC.

The gene calls are TRBV9 and TRBJ2-7; the match to TRBD2 covers 8 bases. CDR1 is SGDLS and CDR2 is YYNGEE in the germline V gene. Unmatched junction bases numbered 22, after V lost 8 bases and J lost 0 bases. The CDR3 is made up of 19 amino acids. CDR3 loop: CASLRSSSGKKRFSYEQYF. CDR3 sequence (DNA): TGTGCCAGTCTCCGGTCCAGTAGCGGGAAAAAACGTTTCTCCTACGAGCAGTACTTC. Looking up the rest from reference TRBV9 and TRBJ2-7 gives the full variable domain: DSGVTQTPKHLITATGQRVTLRCSPRSGDLSVYWYQQSLDQGLQFLIQYYNGEERAKGNILERFSAQQFPDLHSELNLSSLELGDSALYFCASLRSSSGKKRFSYEQYFGPGTRLTVT.